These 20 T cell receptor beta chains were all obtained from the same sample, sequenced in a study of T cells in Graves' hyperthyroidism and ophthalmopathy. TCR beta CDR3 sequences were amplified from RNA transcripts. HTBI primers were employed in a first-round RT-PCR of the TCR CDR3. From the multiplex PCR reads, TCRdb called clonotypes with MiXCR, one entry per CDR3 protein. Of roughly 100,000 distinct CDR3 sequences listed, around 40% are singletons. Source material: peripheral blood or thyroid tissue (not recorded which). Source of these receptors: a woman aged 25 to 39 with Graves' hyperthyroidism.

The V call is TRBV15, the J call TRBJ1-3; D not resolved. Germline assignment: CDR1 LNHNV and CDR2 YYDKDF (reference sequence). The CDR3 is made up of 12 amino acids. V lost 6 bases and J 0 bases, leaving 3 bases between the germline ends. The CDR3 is CATSPSGNTIYF. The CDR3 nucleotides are TGTGCCACCAGTCCCTCTGGAAACACCATATATTTT.

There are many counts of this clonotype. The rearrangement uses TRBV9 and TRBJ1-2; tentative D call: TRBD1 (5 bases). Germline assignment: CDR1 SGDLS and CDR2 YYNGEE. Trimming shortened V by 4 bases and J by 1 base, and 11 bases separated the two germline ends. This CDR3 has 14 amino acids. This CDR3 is CASSSLQGNYGYTF. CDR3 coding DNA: TGTGCCAGCAGCTCGCTTCAGGGTAACTATGGCTACACCTTC.

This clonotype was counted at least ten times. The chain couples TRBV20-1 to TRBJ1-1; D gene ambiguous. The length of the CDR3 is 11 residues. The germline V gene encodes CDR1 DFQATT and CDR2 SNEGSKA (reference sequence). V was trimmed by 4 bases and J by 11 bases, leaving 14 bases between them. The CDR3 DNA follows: TGCAGTGCTAAGATCCGGTTGGAGGCTTTCTTT. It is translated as CSAKIRLEAFF.

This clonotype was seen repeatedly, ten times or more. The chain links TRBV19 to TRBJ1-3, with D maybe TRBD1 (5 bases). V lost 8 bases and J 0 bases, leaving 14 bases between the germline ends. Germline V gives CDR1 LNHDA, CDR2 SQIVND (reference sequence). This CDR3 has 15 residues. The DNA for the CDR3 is TGTGCCAGTCTACTGGGGACCAGCTCTGGAAACACCATATATTTT. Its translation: CASLLGTSSGNTIYF.

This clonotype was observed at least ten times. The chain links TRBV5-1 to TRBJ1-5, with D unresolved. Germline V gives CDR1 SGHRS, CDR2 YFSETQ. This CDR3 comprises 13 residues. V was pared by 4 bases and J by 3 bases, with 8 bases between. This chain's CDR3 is CASSPSVNQPQHF. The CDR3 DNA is TGCGCCAGCAGCCCCTCCGTCAATCAGCCCCAGCATTTT.

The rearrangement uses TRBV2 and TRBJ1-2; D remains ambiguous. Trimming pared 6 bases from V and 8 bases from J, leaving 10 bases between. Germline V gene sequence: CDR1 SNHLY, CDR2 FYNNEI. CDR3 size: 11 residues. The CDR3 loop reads CASRVRAGYTF. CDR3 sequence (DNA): TGTGCCAGCAGGGTTCGAGCCGGCTACACCTTC.

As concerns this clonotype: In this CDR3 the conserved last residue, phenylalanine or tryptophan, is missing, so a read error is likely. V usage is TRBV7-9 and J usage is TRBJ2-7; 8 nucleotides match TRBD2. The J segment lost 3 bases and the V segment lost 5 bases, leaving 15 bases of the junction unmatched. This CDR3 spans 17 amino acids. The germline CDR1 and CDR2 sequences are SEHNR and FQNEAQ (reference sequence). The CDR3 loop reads CASSHYGGASGDYEQYL. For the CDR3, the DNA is TGTGCCAGCAGCCACTACGGGGGGGCTAGCGGAGACTACGAGCAGTACCTC.

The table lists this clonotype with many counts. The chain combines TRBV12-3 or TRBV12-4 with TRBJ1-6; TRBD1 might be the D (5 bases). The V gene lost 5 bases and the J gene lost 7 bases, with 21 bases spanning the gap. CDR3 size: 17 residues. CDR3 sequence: CASSIRAGPLWNSPLHF. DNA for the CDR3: TGTGCCAGCAGTATTCGGGCAGGGCCCCTGTGGAATTCACCCCTCCACTTT.

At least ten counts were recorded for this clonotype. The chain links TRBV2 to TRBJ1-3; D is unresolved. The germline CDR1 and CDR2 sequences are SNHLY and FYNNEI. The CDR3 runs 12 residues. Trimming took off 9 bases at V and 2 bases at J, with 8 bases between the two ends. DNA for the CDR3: TGTGCCAGTACCGAAGCTGGAAACACCATATATTTT. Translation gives CASTEAGNTIYF. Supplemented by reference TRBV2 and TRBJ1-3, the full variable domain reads EPEVTQTPSHQVTQMGQEVILRCVPISNHLYFYWYRQILGQKVEFLVSFYNNEISEKSEIFDDQFSVERPDGSNFTLKIRSTKLEDSAMYFCASTEAGNTIYFGEGSWLTVV.

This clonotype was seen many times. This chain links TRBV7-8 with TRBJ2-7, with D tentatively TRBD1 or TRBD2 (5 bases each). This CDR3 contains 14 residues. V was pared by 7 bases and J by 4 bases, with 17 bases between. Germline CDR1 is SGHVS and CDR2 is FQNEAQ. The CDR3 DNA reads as TGTGCCAGCAAACCCCCCCAGGGAGCTTACGAGCAGTACTTC. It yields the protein CASKPPQGAYEQYF.

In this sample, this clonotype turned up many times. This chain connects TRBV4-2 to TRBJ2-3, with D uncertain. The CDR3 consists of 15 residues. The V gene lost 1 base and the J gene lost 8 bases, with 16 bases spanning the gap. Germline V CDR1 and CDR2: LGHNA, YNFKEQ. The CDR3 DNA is TGTGCCAGCAGCCAAGTCTCGTATCAGGTCGCTACGCAGTATTTT. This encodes CASSQVSYQVATQYF.

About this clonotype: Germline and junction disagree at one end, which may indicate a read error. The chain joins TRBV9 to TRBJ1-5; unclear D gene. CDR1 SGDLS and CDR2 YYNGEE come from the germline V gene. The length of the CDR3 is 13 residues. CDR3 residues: CASLEAGNQPQRF. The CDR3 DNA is TGTGCCAGTCTCGAGGCAGGCAATCAGCCCCAGCGTTTT.

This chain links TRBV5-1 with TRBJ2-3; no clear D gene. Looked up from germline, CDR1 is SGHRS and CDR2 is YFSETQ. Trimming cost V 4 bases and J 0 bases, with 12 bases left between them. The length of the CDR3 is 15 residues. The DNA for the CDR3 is TGCGCCAGCAGCGATGGTAGATCTAGCACAGATACGCAGTATTTT. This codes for CASSDGRSSTDTQYF.

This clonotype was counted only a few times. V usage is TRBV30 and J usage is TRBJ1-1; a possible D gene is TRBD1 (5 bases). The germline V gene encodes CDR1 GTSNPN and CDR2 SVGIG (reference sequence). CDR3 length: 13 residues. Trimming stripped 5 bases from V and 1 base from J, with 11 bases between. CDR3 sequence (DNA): TGTGCCTGGGGACTGACAGCGAACACTGAAGCTTTCTTT. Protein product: CAWGLTANTEAFF.

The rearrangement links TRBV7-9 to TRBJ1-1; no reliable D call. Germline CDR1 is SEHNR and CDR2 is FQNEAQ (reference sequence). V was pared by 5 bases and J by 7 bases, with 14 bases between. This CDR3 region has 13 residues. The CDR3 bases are TGTGCCAGCAGCCAAAACAGTAATGGTGAAGCTTTCTTT. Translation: CASSQNSNGEAFF.

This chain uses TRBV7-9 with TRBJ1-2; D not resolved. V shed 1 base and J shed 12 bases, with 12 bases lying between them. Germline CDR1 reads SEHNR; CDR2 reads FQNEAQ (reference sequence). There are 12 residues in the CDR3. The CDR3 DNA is TGTGCCAGCAGCTTAGGCCTCTCTGGAAACACCTTC. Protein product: CASSLGLSGNTF.

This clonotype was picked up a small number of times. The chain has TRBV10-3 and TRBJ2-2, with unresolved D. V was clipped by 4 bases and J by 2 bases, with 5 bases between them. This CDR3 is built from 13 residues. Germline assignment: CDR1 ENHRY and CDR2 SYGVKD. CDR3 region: CAISGHNTGELFF. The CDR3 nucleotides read TGTGCCATCAGTGGCCACAACACCGGGGAGCTGTTTTTT.

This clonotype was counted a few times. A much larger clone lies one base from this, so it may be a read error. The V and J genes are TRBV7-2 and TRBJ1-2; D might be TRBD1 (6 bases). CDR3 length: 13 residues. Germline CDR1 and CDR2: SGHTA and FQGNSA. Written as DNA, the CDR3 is TGTGCCAGCAGCTCTGACAGGAGGAATGGCTACGCCTTC. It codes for CASSSDRRNGYAF.

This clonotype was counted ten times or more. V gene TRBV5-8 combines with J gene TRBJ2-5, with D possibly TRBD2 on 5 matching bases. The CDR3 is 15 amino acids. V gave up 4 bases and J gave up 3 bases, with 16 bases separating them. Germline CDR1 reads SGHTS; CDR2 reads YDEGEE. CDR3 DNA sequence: TGTGCCAGCAGCCGACCGGGATCGCAGAAAGAGACCCAGTACTTC. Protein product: CASSRPGSQKETQYF.

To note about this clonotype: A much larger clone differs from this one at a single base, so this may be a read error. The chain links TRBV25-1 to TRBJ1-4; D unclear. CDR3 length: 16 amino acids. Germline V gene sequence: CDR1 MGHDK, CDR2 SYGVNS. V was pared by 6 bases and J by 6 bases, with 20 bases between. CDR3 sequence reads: CASSFGFVENDEKLFF. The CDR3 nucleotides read TGTGCCAGCAGCTTTGGCTTTGTGGAGAATGATGAAAAACTGTTTTTT.